Presented here are 12 T cell receptor beta chains from one specimen sequenced in a study of blood T cell repertoires in COVID-19. Data came from immunoSEQ multiplex PCR; TCRdb stores just in-frame clones and leaves some out. This repertoire shows more than 150,000 clones, about 93% found once; its top ten account for 0.6% to 0.8%. Source material: peripheral blood. These receptors came from a man aged 25-40 years with COVID-19, enrolled during active disease.

The chain combines TRBV27 with TRBJ2-7; the D gene is possibly TRBD2 (5 bases). The CDR3 length is 16 residues. Trimming stripped 2 bases from V and 4 bases from J, with 18 bases between. Germline V CDR1 and CDR2: MNHEY, SMNVEV (reference sequence). CDR3 loop: CASSLRGMGTNYEQYF. DNA for the CDR3: TGTGCCAGCAGTTTACGGGGAATGGGAACGAATTACGAGCAGTACTTC.

The V call is TRBV9, the J call TRBJ2-5, with 7 bases lining up with TRBD2. V shed 4 bases and J 5 bases; nucleotides not matched to a gene: 5. Germline-derived CDR1 and CDR2 are SGDLS and YYNGEE. CDR3 size: 13 residues. In nucleotides, the CDR3 is TGTGCCAGCAGCCGGCGGGAGCGGGAGACCCAGTACTTC. Translating gives CASSRRERETQYF. Together with reference TRBV9 and TRBJ2-5, the CDR3 gives the full variable domain: DSGVTQTPKHLITATGQRVTLRCSPRSGDLSVYWYQQSLDQGLQFLIQYYNGEERAKGNILERFSAQQFPDLHSELNLSSLELGDSALYFCASSRRERETQYFGPGTRLLVL.

The V gene is TRBV13, the J gene TRBJ1-1; D perhaps matches TRBD1 (6 bases). This CDR3 has 16 amino acids. Germline V gene data show CDR1 as PRHDT and CDR2 as FYEKMQ (reference sequence). V was pared by 3 bases and J by 1 base, with 15 bases between. The CDR3 reads CASSFGAGEENTEAFF. The CDR3 DNA is TGTGCCAGCAGCTTCGGGGCAGGGGAAGAGAACACTGAAGCTTTCTTT.

The count of this clone is one. This sequence joins TRBV28 and TRBJ1-6, with D tentatively TRBD1 (5 bases). CDR3 size: 15 residues. V was pared by 3 bases and J by 9 bases, with 15 bases between. Germline-derived CDR1 and CDR2 are MDHEN and SYDVKM. The DNA for the CDR3 is TGTGCCAGCAGTTTTGACAGAGAGGTACGTTCACCCCTCCACTTT. It specifies CASSFDREVRSPLHF.

This chain connects TRBV24-1 to TRBJ2-5, with 9 bases aligning to TRBD2. This CDR3 is 14 amino acids long. The V gene end was trimmed by 4 bases and the J gene end by 5 bases; junction bases not matched to a gene: 4. Germline V gene data show CDR1 as KGHDR and CDR2 as SFDVKD. The CDR3 is CATSDPSGAETQYF. CDR3 in DNA: TGTGCCACCAGTGACCCTAGCGGGGCTGAGACCCAGTACTTC.

This chain uses TRBV9 with TRBJ2-7; 7 nucleotides align to TRBD2. The trim removed 5 bases at V and 3 bases at J, leaving 8 bases unmatched. CDR1 and CDR2 from the germline V gene are SGDLS and YYNGEE. This CDR3 region has 14 residues. The CDR3 region has the DNA TGTGCCAGCAGTCAGTCGGGGGACTACTACGAGCAGTACTTC. Amino acid sequence: CASSQSGDYYEQYF.

This clone was detected once. The genes are TRBV18 and TRBJ1-1, with a tentative D call TRBD1 (6 bases). CDR3 length equals 14 residues. Looked up from germline, CDR1 is KGHSH and CDR2 is LQKENI. The V end was cut by 6 bases, the J end by 1 base, with 12 bases between. CDR3 in amino acids: CASSPGQQNTEAFF. CDR3 in DNA: TGTGCCAGCTCGCCTGGACAGCAGAACACTGAAGCTTTCTTT.

The rearrangement links TRBV10-3 to TRBJ1-2; the D gene is possibly TRBD1 (6 bases). The ends were cut back, 3 bases at V and 5 bases at J, with 19 bases in the middle. From germline, CDR1 is ENHRY and CDR2 SYGVKD. This CDR3 has 16 residues. This chain's CDR3 is CAISDTGIPGRYGYTF. The CDR3 nucleotides are TGTGCCATCAGTGATACAGGGATCCCGGGCCGATATGGCTACACCTTC.

The chain employs TRBV2 and TRBJ1-6; D remains ambiguous. Germline V gives CDR1 SNHLY, CDR2 FYNNEI. V lost 6 bases to trimming and J lost 7 bases, with 7 bases between them. The CDR3 contains 12 residues. CDR3 DNA sequence: TGTGCCAGCAGGGAGGGCAATTCACCCCTCCACTTT. Amino acids: CASREGNSPLHF.

This clone has a single count. The V call is TRBV6-4, the J call TRBJ2-7; TRBD2 agrees at 11 bases. The CDR3 is made up of 15 amino acids. Unmatched junction bases numbered 4, after V lost 4 bases and J lost 2 bases. CDR1 and CDR2 from the germline V gene are MRHNA and SNTAGT. The CDR3 bases are TGTGCCAGCAGTGTTGGGACTAGCGGAGCCTACGAGCAGTACTTC. Protein: CASSVGTSGAYEQYF.

The chain has TRBV29-1 and TRBJ2-1; tentatively, D is TRBD1 (6 bases). CDR1 is SQVTM, CDR2 ANQGSEA, per germline. This CDR3 has 13 residues. With 6 bases removed from V and 8 bases from J, the gap between germline ends came to 17 bases. The CDR3 region has the DNA TGCAGCGTACAGGCCAGGGGTCTCGATGAGCAGTTCTTC. Protein sequence: CSVQARGLDEQFF.

The V and J genes are TRBV5-1 and TRBJ2-3, with D maybe TRBD2 (6 bases). CDR1 is SGHRS, CDR2 YFSETQ, per germline. This CDR3 comprises 13 residues. The V and J ends lost 3 bases and 8 bases respectively, with 13 bases between them. The CDR3, as DNA: TGCGCCAGCAGCTCTAGCGACTTGACTACGCAGTATTTT. Translation gives CASSSSDLTTQYF.